This record concerns one T cell receptor beta chain sequence. This entry belongs to a study of shared clonotypes between healthy human individuals. The table came from immunoSEQ multiplex PCR; TCRdb's copy has only in-frame clones and leaves some out. Of approximately 530,000 clones in the sample, roughly 95% were seen once. Germline V CDR1 and CDR2: GTSNPN, SVGIG (reference sequence). The CDR3 is 14 residues long. The sequence was obtained from a woman in her 30s in good health. The J gene is TRBJ2-5, the V gene TRBV30; D might be TRBD2 (6 bases). The closer fit of TRBJ2-7 to the DNA end suggests the J call may be wrong. Sequences were obtained from naive CD4+ T cells sorted from blood. Documented subset: CD45RA+ positively selected. CDR3 sequence (DNA): TGTGCCTGGAGCGTTAGCGGACCGACCTACGAGCAGTACTTC. Translation: CAWSVSGPTYEQYF.